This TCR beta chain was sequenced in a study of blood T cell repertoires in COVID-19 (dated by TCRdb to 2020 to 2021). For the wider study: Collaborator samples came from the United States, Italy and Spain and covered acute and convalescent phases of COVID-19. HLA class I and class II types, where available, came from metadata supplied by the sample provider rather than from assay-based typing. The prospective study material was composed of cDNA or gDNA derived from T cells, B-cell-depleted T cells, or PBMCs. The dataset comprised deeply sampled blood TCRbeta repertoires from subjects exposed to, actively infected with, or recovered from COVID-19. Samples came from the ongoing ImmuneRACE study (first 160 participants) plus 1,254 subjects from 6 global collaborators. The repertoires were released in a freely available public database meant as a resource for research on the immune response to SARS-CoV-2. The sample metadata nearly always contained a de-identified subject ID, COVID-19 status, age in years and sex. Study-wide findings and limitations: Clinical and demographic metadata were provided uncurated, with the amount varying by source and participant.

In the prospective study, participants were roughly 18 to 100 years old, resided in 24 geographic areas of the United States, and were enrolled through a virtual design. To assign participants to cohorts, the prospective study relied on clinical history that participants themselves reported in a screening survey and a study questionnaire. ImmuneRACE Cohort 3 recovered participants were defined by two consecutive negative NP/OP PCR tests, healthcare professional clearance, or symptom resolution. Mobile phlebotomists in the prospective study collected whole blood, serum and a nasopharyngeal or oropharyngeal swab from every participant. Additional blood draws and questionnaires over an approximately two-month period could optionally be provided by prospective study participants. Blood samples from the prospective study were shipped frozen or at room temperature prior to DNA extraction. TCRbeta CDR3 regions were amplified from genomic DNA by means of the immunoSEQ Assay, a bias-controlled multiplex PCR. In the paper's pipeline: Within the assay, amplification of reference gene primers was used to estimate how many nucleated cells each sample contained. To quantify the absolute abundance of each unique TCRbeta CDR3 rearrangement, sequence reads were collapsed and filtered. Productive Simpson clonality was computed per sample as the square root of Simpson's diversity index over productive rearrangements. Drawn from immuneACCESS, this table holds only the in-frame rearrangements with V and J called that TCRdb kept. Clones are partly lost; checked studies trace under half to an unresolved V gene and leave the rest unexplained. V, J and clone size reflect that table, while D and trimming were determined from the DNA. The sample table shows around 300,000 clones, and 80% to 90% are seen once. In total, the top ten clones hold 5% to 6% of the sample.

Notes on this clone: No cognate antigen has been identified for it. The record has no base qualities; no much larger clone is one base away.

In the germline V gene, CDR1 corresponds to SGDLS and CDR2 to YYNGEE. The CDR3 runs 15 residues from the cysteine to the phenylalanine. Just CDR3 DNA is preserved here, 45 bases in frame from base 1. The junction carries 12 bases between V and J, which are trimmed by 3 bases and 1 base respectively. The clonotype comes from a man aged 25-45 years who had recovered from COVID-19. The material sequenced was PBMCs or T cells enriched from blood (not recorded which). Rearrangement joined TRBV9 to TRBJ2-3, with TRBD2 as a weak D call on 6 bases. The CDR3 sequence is CASSETSTGTDTQYF. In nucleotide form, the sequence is TGTGCCAGCAGCGAAACTAGCACCGGCACAGATACGCAGTATTTT.